These T cell receptor beta chains were read from a single sample in a study of blood T cells in healthy people across ages. TCRdb used MiXCR to reprocess the 5' RACE reads, holding one entry per CDR3 protein. This table holds 1.5 million or so distinct CDR3 sequences, 35% to 45% found once. Sequenced: blood. These receptor sequences come from a woman younger than 30 in good health. Both conserved end residues are part of each CDR3. D genes are given only for firm matches. Clone size is stated in some rows and not others, as once, few, many or a class when expanded.

>NA|TRBD1|TRBV7-6|TRBJ2-7
CASSLALGQVLESDEQYF
TGTGCCAGCAGCTTAGCGCTCGGACAGGTGCTTGAAAGCGACGAGCAGTACTTC
>NA|TRBD1|TRBV7-8|TRBJ1-1
CASSLATGGGTEAFF
TGTGCCAGCAGCTTAGCAACAGGGGGGGGCACTGAAGCTTTCTTT
>NA|NA|TRBV5-4|TRBJ2-7
CASSPSVDSYEQYF
TGTGCCAGCAGCCCTAGCGTGGACTCCTACGAGCAGTACTTC
>NA|NA|TRBV28|TRBJ1-1
CASSARTGLNTEAFF
TGTGCCAGCAGTGCCCGGACGGGGCTGAACACTGAAGCTTTCTTT
>NA|NA|TRBV4-1|TRBJ1-2
CASSQEPWTDYGYTF
TGCGCCAGCAGCCAAGAACCCTGGACAGACTATGGCTACACCTTC
>NA|TRBD1|TRBV29-1|TRBJ2-5
CSVEGGQGARETQYF
TGCAGCGTTGAAGGGGGACAGGGGGCAAGAGAGACCCAGTACTTC
>many|NA|TRBV4-2|TRBJ2-7
CASSQVDMASNEQYF
TGTGCCAGCAGCCAAGTTGATATGGCCTCGAACGAGCAGTACTTC
>NA|NA|TRBV7-8|TRBJ2-6
CASSFGTVSGANVLTF
TGTGCCAGCAGCTTTGGGACGGTTTCTGGGGCCAACGTCCTGACTTTC
>few|NA|TRBV9|TRBJ1-1
CASSVATGNTEAFF
TGTGCCAGCAGCGTAGCTACAGGGAACACTGAAGCTTTCTTT
>NA|TRBD1|TRBV27|TRBJ2-7
CATWGTGVYEQYF
TGTGCCACCTGGGGGACAGGGGTCTACGAGCAGTACTTC
>NA|NA|TRBV18|TRBJ2-5
CASSPQGTQYF
TGTGCCAGCTCACCGCAAGGAACCCAGTACTTC
>few|TRBD1|TRBV12-5|TRBJ2-1
CASGSNPGQGHNEQFF
TGTGCTAGTGGTTCCAACCCGGGACAGGGCCACAATGAGCAGTTCTTC
>NA|NA|TRBV29-1|TRBJ2-1
CSAEGPTEDNEQFF
TGCAGCGCCGAGGGTCCGACAGAAGACAATGAGCAGTTCTTC
>NA|TRBD2|TRBV6-4|TRBJ2-3
CASSDSGGLPDTRYF
TGTGCCAGCAGTGACAGCGGGGGGCTGCCAGATACGCGGTATTTT
>NA|NA|TRBV12-3/TRBV12-4|TRBJ1-5
CASTKTLLLGSNQPQHF
TGTGCCAGCACCAAGACCCTATTGCTTGGTAGCAATCAGCCCCAGCATTTT
>few|NA|TRBV6-1|TRBJ2-7
CASSSHSGQGNEQYF
TGTGCCAGCAGTAGTCATTCGGGGCAGGGCAACGAGCAGTACTTC
>NA|NA|TRBV27|TRBJ2-7
CASGHRASSYEQYF
TGTGCCAGCGGACACAGGGCAAGCTCCTACGAGCAGTACTTC
>few|TRBD2|TRBV6-1|TRBJ2-1
CASRPLAGGLRSSYNEQFF
TGTGCCAGCCGTCCTCTAGCGGGAGGACTCCGAAGCTCCTACAATGAGCAGTTCTTC
>NA|TRBD2|TRBV5-1|TRBJ2-5
CASAGGLQETQYF
TGCGCCAGCGCGGGGGGCCTCCAAGAGACCCAGTACTTC
>few|TRBD2|TRBV7-2|TRBJ2-7
CASSFSSGSGSYEQYF
TGTGCCAGCAGCTTCTCGAGCGGGAGTGGCTCCTACGAGCAGTACTTC
>NA|TRBD1|TRBV7-6|TRBJ1-6
CASSPRTGSLINSPLHF
TGTGCCAGCAGCCCTCGGACAGGGAGCCTAATTAATTCACCCCTCCACTTT
>NA|NA|TRBV5-6|TRBJ2-1
CASSDRAGYNEQFF
TGTGCCAGCAGCGACCGTGCGGGTTACAATGAGCAGTTCTTC
>NA|NA|TRBV20-1|TRBJ1-1
CSARRDANTEAFF
TGCAGTGCTAGAAGAGATGCGAACACTGAAGCTTTCTTT
>NA|NA|TRBV20-1|TRBJ1-2
CSASKGGTYGYTF
TGCAGTGCTAGTAAAGGAGGAACTTATGGCTACACCTTC
>NA|TRBD1|TRBV11-1|TRBJ1-6
CASRAQGGLGSPLHF
TGTGCCAGCAGGGCACAGGGGGGCCTCGGGTCACCCCTCCACTTT
>NA|NA|TRBV27|TRBJ1-4
CASRGRREKLFF
TGTGCCAGCAGGGGGCGCCGTGAAAAACTGTTTTTT
>few|NA|TRBV9|TRBJ2-1
CASSGGETSMKQFF
TGTGCCAGCAGCGGTGGGGAAACTTCCATGAAGCAGTTCTTC
>NA|NA|TRBV4-1|TRBJ2-1
CASSYNRGNHNEQFF
TGCGCCAGCAGCTATAACCGGGGCAATCACAATGAGCAGTTCTTC